This entry lists 28 T cell receptor beta chains sequenced from one sample in a study of OX40 agonist ivuxolimab in advanced cancers. Generated by immunoSEQ multiplex PCR, the TCRdb table keeps only in-frame clones and is missing some. Among tens of thousands of clones listed, around 86% were seen once. This specimen was CD4+ or CD8+ T cells sorted from blood, taken in a trial of the OX40 agonist ivuxolimab. These receptors originate from an adult with an advanced solid tumor such as melanoma, head and neck, liver or kidney cancer.

The chain carries TRBV13 and TRBJ2-6; unclear D gene. V lost 3 bases, J lost 0 bases, and 6 bases lay in between. The CDR3 totals 15 residues. CDR1 and CDR2 from the germline V gene are PRHDT and FYEKMQ (reference sequence). Here the CDR3 DNA reads TGTGCCAGCAGCTTGACCAGCTCTGGGGCCAACGTCCTGACTTTC. It specifies CASSLTSSGANVLTF.

The chain joins TRBV29-1 to TRBJ2-1; 8 nucleotides line up with TRBD2. V dropped 4 bases and J dropped 4; count of bases not matched to a gene: 6. CDR3 length: 14 amino acids. Per the germline V gene, CDR1 is SQVTM and CDR2 is ANQGSEA. CDR3 amino acids: CSVGVASGYNEQFF. The DNA of the CDR3 is TGCAGCGTTGGCGTGGCTAGCGGGTACAATGAGCAGTTCTTC.

This clone was counted once. The DNA for the CDR3 is TGTGCCAGTAGTAGCGCAGATACGCAGTATTTT. Its translation is CASSSADTQYF. The genes are TRBV19 and TRBJ2-3; no clear D. Germline lookup yields CDR1 LNHDA and CDR2 SQIVND (reference sequence). Trimming removed 4 bases from V and 4 bases from J, with 3 bases in between. The CDR3 runs 11 residues. Complete variable domain (other parts from reference TRBV19 and TRBJ2-3): DGGITQSPKYLFRKEGQNVTLSCEQNLNHDAMYWYRQDPGQGLRLIYYSQIVNDFQKGDIAEGYSVSREKKESFPLTVTSAQKNPTAFYLCASSSADTQYFGPGTRLTVL.

The rearrangement joins TRBV5-8 to TRBJ2-3; D gene uncertain. The V end lost 0 bases, the J end lost 2 bases, and 10 bases lay between the germline ends. Germline-derived CDR1 and CDR2 are SGHTS and YDEGEE. This CDR3 has 15 residues. CDR3 nucleotides: TGTGCCAGCAGCTTGGTGGGCGAGTTCACAGATACGCAGTATTTT. As protein: CASSLVGEFTDTQYF.

The CDR3 DNA reads TGTGCCAGCAGTTACTGGCTAGCGGGGACGGATACGCAGTATTTT. It translates to CASSYWLAGTDTQYF. V is TRBV6-6 and J is TRBJ2-3; 9 bases map to TRBD2. CDR1 is MNHNY, CDR2 SVGAGI, per germline (reference sequence). The CDR3 has 15 residues. Germline trimming cut 1 base from V and 6 bases from J; bases unmatched to any gene: 5.

The chain recombines TRBV2 with TRBJ1-3, with D unclear. From germline, CDR1 is SNHLY and CDR2 FYNNEI. This CDR3 spans 14 amino acids. V was shortened by 7 bases and J by 0 bases, with 10 bases between the two germline ends. The CDR3 loop is CASNPRSSGNTIYF. The CDR3 nucleotides read TGTGCCAGCAATCCCCGGAGCTCTGGAAACACCATATATTTT.

The V gene is TRBV5-5, the J gene TRBJ2-2; perhaps D is TRBD1 or TRBD2 (5 bases each). The germline gives CDR1 SGHKS, CDR2 YYEKEE (reference sequence). With 2 bases removed from V and 4 bases from J, the gap between germline ends came to 18 bases. This CDR3 comprises 17 residues. The CDR3 DNA reads as TGTGCCAGCAGCTTTCTCCCCGGGACCTCATCCACCGGGGAGCTGTTTTTT. Protein: CASSFLPGTSSTGELFF.

The rearrangement links TRBV7-8 to TRBJ2-7, with TRBD2 identical over 12 bases. The CDR3 sequence is 17 residues long. With 7 bases clipped from V and 1 base from J, the junction kept 11 bases outside the gene matches. CDR1 and CDR2 from the germline V gene are SGHVS and FQNEAQ. The chain's CDR3 is CASTSGLAGGPSYEQYF. CDR3 nucleotides: TGTGCCAGCACCTCGGGCCTAGCGGGGGGGCCATCCTACGAGCAGTACTTC.

V and J are TRBV27 and TRBJ1-1; D is possibly TRBD1 (6 bases). The CDR3 is 14 amino acids. The germline V gene encodes CDR1 MNHEY and CDR2 SMNVEV (reference sequence). Trimming shortened V by 4 bases and J by 4 bases, and 13 bases separated the two germline ends. CDR3 DNA: TGTGCCAGCAGTTGGAGCGGGGGCGGCACTGAAGCTTTCTTT. Its protein product is CASSWSGGGTEAFF.

The chain joins TRBV5-1 to TRBJ2-3; D unclear. Trimming took 2 bases from V and 2 from J, leaving 3 bases between them. Germline lookup yields CDR1 SGHRS and CDR2 YFSETQ. This CDR3 region has 12 residues. CDR3 bases: TGCGCCAGCAGCTTCGACACAGATACGCAGTATTTT. Translated, it gives CASSFDTDTQYF.

The genes are TRBV6-1 and TRBJ2-7; the D gene is possibly TRBD1 (5 bases). V lost 8 bases and J lost 0, with 14 bases in between. The CDR3 has 14 amino acids. CDR1 and CDR2 from the germline V gene are MNHNS and SASEGT. CDR3 nucleotide sequence: TGTGCCAGCTTCCAGGGTTTATACTCCTACGAGCAGTACTTC. It translates to CASFQGLYSYEQYF.

The genes are TRBV2 and TRBJ1-4; D perhaps matches TRBD1 (5 bases). The germline gives CDR1 SNHLY, CDR2 FYNNEI. Between the trimmed V and J ends, which lost 2 bases and 10 bases, there was a span of 11 bases. This CDR3 comprises 13 residues. The CDR3 loop is CASSESGGGKLFF. The CDR3 DNA follows: TGTGCCAGCAGTGAATCGGGCGGGGGAAAACTGTTTTTT. The full variable domain, in which reference TRBV2 and TRBJ1-4 provide the parts outside the CDR3, is EPEVTQTPSHQVTQMGQEVILRCVPISNHLYFYWYRQILGQKVEFLVSFYNNEISEKSEIFDDQFSVERPDGSNFTLKIRSTKLEDSAMYFCASSESGGGKLFFGSGTQLSVL.

In this sample, this clone turned up a few times. The chain recombines TRBV7-8 with TRBJ1-2; D call uncertain. Germline values: CDR1 SGHVS, CDR2 FQNEAQ. V was clipped by 1 base and J by 8 bases, with 14 bases between them. The CDR3 has 14 amino acids. CDR3 in DNA: TGTGCCAGCAGCTTAGGAGGGCGGCGAAAGGGCTACACCTTC. This codes for CASSLGGRRKGYTF.

The chain is built from TRBV11-2 and TRBJ1-4, with 9 nucleotides matching TRBD1. This CDR3 spans 18 amino acids. V shed 5 bases, J shed 0 bases, and the junction held 10 bases outside the gene matches. The germline CDR1 and CDR2 sequences are SGHAT and FQNNGV. The CDR3 DNA follows: TGTGCCAGCAGCGTCCCCGGGACAGGGACGGCAACTAATGAAAAACTGTTTTTT. Translated, it gives CASSVPGTGTATNEKLFF. The full variable domain, rest sourced from reference TRBV11-2 and TRBJ1-4, is EAGVAQSPRYKIIEKRQSVAFWCNPISGHATLYWYQQILGQGPKLLIQFQNNGVVDDSQLPKDRFSAERLKGVDSTLKIQPAKLEDSAVYLCASSVPGTGTATNEKLFFGSGTQLSVL.

This clone was seen just once. This chain uses TRBV29-1 with TRBJ1-1; D is unresolved. Germline CDR1 SQVTM, CDR2 ANQGSEA. The CDR3 sequence is 13 residues long. V was cut by 4 bases and J by 7 bases, with 16 bases left in between. DNA for the CDR3: TGCAGCGTTGGAGGTGGGGTGGGTAATGAAGCTTTCTTT. Amino acids: CSVGGGVGNEAFF.

The gene calls are TRBV29-1 and TRBJ1-2, with a possible D match to TRBD1 (5 bases). Trimming left V 3 bases short and J 3 bases short, with 5 bases between. Germline-derived CDR1 and CDR2 are SQVTM and ANQGSEA. This CDR3 contains 11 residues. The DNA for the CDR3 is TGCAGCGTTGACAGGGACTATGGCTACACCTTC. Its translation is CSVDRDYGYTF.

The rearrangement uses TRBV5-4 and TRBJ1-2, with 7 bases matching TRBD1. The V segment lost 0 bases and the J segment 8 bases; nucleotides outside the gene matches: 10. The CDR3 totals 15 residues. Germline V gives CDR1 SGHNT, CDR2 YYREEE (reference sequence). The CDR3 region is CASSLDGTVGWGYTF. CDR3 sequence (DNA): TGTGCCAGCAGCTTGGACGGGACAGTAGGTTGGGGCTACACCTTC. Full variable domain (outside the CDR3, taken from reference TRBV5-4 and TRBJ1-2): ETGVTQSPTHLIKTRGQQVTLRCSSQSGHNTVSWYQQALGQGPQFIFQYYREEENGRGNFPPRFSGLQFPNYSSELNVNALELDDSALYLCASSLDGTVGWGYTFGSGTRLTVV.

V usage is TRBV5-6 and J usage is TRBJ2-3; D unclear. The CDR3 sequence is 14 residues long. Trimming cost V 3 bases and J 1 base, with 9 bases left between them. Germline V lookup: CDR1 SGHDT, CDR2 YYEEEE. CDR3 residues: CASSSYTRTDTQYF. The CDR3 DNA follows: TGTGCCAGCAGCTCTTACACGCGCACAGATACGCAGTATTTT.

This clone was counted a few times. This chain links TRBV11-1 with TRBJ2-3, with 8 bases lining up with TRBD2. V dropped 6 bases and J dropped 6; count of bases not matched to a gene: 11. Germline-derived CDR1 and CDR2 are SGHAT and FQDESV (reference sequence). The CDR3 length is 15 residues. The CDR3 DNA reads TGTGCCAGCAGGCCACTGACTAGCGTAGGGGATACGCAGTATTTT. Its translation: CASRPLTSVGDTQYF. The full variable domain, rest sourced from reference TRBV11-1 and TRBJ2-3, is EAEVAQSPRYKITEKSQAVAFWCDPISGHATLYWYRQILGQGPELLVQFQDESVVDDSQLPKDRFSAERLKGVDSTLKIQPAELGDSAMYLCASRPLTSVGDTQYFGPGTRLTVL.

The chain carries TRBV5-6 and TRBJ2-7, with D maybe TRBD2 (5 bases). The V end lost 1 base, the J end lost 6 bases, and 11 bases lay between the germline ends. Germline assignment: CDR1 SGHDT and CDR2 YYEEEE. The CDR3 is made up of 13 amino acids. CDR3 DNA sequence: TGTGCCAGCAGCTTGCTCGACCGGGGCGAGCAGTACTTC. Translation: CASSLLDRGEQYF.

The chain has TRBV30 and TRBJ2-7; 13 bases map to TRBD2. Germline CDR1 is GTSNPN and CDR2 is SVGIG (reference sequence). This CDR3 has 18 amino acids. J lost 7 bases, V lost 0 bases, and 15 bases had no gene match. CDR3 nucleotide sequence: TGTGCCTGGAGTGTAACGAGGACTAGCGGGGGTGCCCTTGAGGAGCAGTACTTC. It specifies CAWSVTRTSGGALEEQYF.

The rearrangement links TRBV14 to TRBJ2-2; D perhaps matches TRBD1 (5 bases). Germline V gene lookup returns CDR1 SGHDN and CDR2 FVKESK. The germline V and J ends were trimmed by 4 bases and 4 bases, with 19 bases remaining between them. This CDR3 comprises 17 residues. The CDR3 sequence: CASSPLKQARGTGELFF. As DNA, the CDR3 is TGTGCCAGCAGCCCACTCAAACAGGCGAGAGGCACCGGGGAGCTGTTTTTT.

The CDR3 protein is CASSLAAGLYNEQFF. CDR3 in DNA: TGTGCCAGCAGTTTGGCAGCGGGGCTCTACAATGAGCAGTTCTTC. This rearrangement joins TRBV6-5 to TRBJ2-1; 7 bases agree with TRBD2. Germline values: CDR1 MNHEY, CDR2 SVGAGI. J gave up 3 bases and V 4 bases, and 6 bases lay outside the gene matches. This CDR3 region has 15 residues.

The chain uses TRBV5-1 and TRBJ2-5; D call uncertain. The CDR3 has 13 amino acids. The germline V gene has CDR1 SGHRS and CDR2 YFSETQ. The V end lost 0 bases, the J end lost 3 bases, and 6 bases lay between the germline ends. CDR3 in amino acids: CASSLDPEETQYF. The CDR3 region has the DNA TGCGCCAGCAGCTTGGACCCGGAAGAGACCCAGTACTTC.

The chain links TRBV9 to TRBJ1-3; D is perhaps TRBD1 (5 bases). Trimming shortened V by 4 bases and J by 3 bases, and 14 bases separated the two germline ends. Germline-derived CDR1 and CDR2 are SGDLS and YYNGEE. The CDR3 loop spans 15 amino acids. The CDR3 bases are TGTGCCAGCAGCCCGACTGGACAAAGTGGAAACACCATATATTTT. As protein: CASSPTGQSGNTIYF.

The chain has TRBV7-2 and TRBJ2-7, with a weak D call TRBD1 (5 bases). CDR3 size: 14 residues. Germline V gives CDR1 SGHTA, CDR2 FQGNSA. V was trimmed by 0 bases and J by 2 bases, leaving 8 bases between them. The CDR3: CASSLAQGPYEQYF. Here the CDR3 DNA reads TGTGCCAGCAGCTTAGCTCAGGGTCCCTACGAGCAGTACTTC. The full variable domain, completed using reference TRBV7-2 and TRBJ2-7, is GAGVSQSPSNKVTEKGKDVELRCDPISGHTALYWYRQSLGQGLEFLIYFQGNSAPDKSGLPSDRFSAERTGGSVSTLTIQRTQQEDSAVYLCASSLAQGPYEQYFGPGTRLTVT.

The chain recombines TRBV28 with TRBJ2-6; TRBD1 matches at 8 bases. Germline CDR1 MDHEN, CDR2 SYDVKM. This CDR3 comprises 16 residues. J gave up 2 bases and V 6 bases, and 6 bases lay outside the gene matches. The CDR3 here is CASRLLTGAGANVLTF. The CDR3 region has the DNA TGTGCCAGCAGGCTTCTGACAGGGGCTGGGGCCAACGTCCTGACTTTC.

This clone was recorded a few times. The J gene is TRBJ1-1, the V gene TRBV10-1; weak D call: TRBD1 (5 bases). Germline-derived CDR1 and CDR2 are WNHNN and SYGVQD (reference sequence). This CDR3 has 10 residues. DNA of the CDR3: TGCGCTAGCGGGGGAACTGAAGCTTTCTTT. The encoded protein is CASGGTEAFF.